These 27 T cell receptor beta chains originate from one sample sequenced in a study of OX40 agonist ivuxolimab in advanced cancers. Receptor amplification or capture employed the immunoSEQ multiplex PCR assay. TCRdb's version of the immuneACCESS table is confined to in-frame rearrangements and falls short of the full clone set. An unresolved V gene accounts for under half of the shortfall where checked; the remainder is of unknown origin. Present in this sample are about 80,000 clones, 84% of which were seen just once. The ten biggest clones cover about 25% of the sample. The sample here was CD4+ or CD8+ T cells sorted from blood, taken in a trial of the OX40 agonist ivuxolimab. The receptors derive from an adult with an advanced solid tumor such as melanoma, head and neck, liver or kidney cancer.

The CDR3 loop is CASSLDRVRSPLHF. The CDR3 DNA follows: TGTGCCAGCAGCTTGGACAGGGTTCGGTCACCCCTCCACTTT. The J gene is TRBJ1-6, the V gene TRBV28; the match to TRBD1 covers 8 bases. V dropped 6 bases and J dropped 10; count of bases not matched to a gene: 8. Germline values: CDR1 MDHEN, CDR2 SYDVKM. This CDR3 is built from 14 residues.

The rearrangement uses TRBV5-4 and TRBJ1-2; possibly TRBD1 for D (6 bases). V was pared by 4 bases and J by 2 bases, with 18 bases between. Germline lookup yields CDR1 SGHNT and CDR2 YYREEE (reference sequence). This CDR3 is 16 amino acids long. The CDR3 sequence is CASSTWGSGANYGYTF. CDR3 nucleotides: TGTGCCAGCAGCACATGGGGATCAGGGGCGAACTATGGCTACACCTTC.

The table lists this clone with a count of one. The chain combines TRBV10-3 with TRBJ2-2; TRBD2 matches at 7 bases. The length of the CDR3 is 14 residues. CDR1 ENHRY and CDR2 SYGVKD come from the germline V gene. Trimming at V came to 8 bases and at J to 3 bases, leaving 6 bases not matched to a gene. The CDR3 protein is CAIGAAGDTGELFF. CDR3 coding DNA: TGTGCCATCGGGGCCGCGGGGGACACCGGGGAGCTGTTTTTT.

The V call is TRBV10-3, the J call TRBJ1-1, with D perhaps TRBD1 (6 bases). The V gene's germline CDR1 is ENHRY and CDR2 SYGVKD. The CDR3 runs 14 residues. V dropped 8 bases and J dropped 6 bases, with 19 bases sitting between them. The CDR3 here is CAIRPTGLASEAFF. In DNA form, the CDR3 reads TGTGCCATCCGCCCCACAGGGTTGGCTTCTGAAGCTTTCTTT.

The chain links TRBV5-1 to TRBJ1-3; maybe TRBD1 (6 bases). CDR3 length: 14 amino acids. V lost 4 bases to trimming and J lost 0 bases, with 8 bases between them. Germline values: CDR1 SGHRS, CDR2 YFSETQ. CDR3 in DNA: TGCGCCAGCAGCGGAGGGGGCTCTGGAAACACCATATATTTT. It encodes CASSGGGSGNTIYF.

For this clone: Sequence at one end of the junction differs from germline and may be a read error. The CDR3 loop is CASGDHGIQYF. CDR3 DNA: TGTGCCAGCGGTGACCATGGCATTCAGTACTTC. This chain joins TRBV2 and TRBJ2-4; no firm D call. The V gene's germline CDR1 is SNHLY and CDR2 FYNNEI. This CDR3 has 11 residues. Variable domain in full (rest from reference TRBV2 and TRBJ2-4): EPEVTQTPSHQVTQMGQEVILRCVPISNHLYFYWYRQILGQKVEFLVSFYNNEISEKSEIFDDQFSVERPDGSNFTLKIRSTKLEDSAMYFCASGDHGIQYFGAGTRLSVL.

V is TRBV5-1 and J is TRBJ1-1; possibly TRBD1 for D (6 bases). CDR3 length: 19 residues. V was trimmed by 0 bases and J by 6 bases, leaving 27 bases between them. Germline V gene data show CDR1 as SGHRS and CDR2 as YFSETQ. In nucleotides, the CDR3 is TGCGCCAGCAGCTTGGCGGGTCTTAAACAGGGAATTGGGAAGGCTGAAGCTTTCTTT. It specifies CASSLAGLKQGIGKAEAFF. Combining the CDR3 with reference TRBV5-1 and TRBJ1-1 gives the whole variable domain KAGVTQTPRYLIKTRGQQVTLSCSPISGHRSVSWYQQTPGQGLQFLFEYFSETQRNKGNFPGRFSGRQFSNSRSEMNVSTLELGDSALYLCASSLAGLKQGIGKAEAFFGQGTRLTVV.

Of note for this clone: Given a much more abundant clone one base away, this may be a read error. CDR3 amino acids: CASSRDRGSYNEQFF. The CDR3 DNA reads TGTGCCAGCAGCCGGGACAGGGGCTCCTACAATGAGCAGTTCTTC. The chain has TRBV5-4 and TRBJ2-1, with 10 bases matching TRBD1. This CDR3 spans 15 amino acids. CDR1 SGHNT and CDR2 YYREEE come from the germline V gene (reference sequence). After removal of 4 bases from V and 0 bases from J, the junction contained 1 base not matched to a gene.

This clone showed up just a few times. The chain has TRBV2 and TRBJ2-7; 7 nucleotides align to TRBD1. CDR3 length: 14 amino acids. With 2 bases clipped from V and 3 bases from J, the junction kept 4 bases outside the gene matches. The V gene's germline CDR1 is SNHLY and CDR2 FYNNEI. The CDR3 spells CASSEQGTDYEQYF. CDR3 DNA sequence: TGTGCCAGCAGTGAACAGGGGACAGACTACGAGCAGTACTTC.

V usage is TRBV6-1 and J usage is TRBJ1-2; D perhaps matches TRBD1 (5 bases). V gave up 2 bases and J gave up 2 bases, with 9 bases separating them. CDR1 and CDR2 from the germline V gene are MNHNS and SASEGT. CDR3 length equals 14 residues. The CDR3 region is CASSESGGNYGYTF. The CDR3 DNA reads TGTGCCAGCAGTGAATCGGGGGGGAACTATGGCTACACCTTC.

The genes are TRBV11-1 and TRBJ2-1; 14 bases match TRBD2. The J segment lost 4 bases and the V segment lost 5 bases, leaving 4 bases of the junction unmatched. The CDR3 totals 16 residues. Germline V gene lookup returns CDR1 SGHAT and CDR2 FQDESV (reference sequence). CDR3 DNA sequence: TGTGCCAGCAGCAAAAGACTAGCGGGAGGGTACAATGAGCAGTTCTTC. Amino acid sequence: CASSKRLAGGYNEQFF.

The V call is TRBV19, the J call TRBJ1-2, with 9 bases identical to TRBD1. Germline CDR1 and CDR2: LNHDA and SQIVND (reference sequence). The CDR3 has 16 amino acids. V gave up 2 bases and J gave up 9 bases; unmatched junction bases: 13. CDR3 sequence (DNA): TGTGCCAGTAGTATATCCCCGGGACAGGGACATTTTAGCTACACCTTC. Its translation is CASSISPGQGHFSYTF.

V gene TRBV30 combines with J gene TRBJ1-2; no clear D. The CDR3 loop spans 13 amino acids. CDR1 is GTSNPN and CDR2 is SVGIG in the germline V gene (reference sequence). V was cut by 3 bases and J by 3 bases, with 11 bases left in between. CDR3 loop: CAWRDRYYYGYTF. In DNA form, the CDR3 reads TGTGCCTGGAGGGACCGCTACTACTATGGCTACACCTTC. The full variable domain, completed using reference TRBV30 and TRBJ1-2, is SQTIHQWPATLVQPVGSPLSLECTVEGTSNPNLYWYRQAAGRGLQLLFYSVGIGQISSEVPQNLSASRPQDRQFILSSKKLLLSDSGFYLCAWRDRYYYGYTFGSGTRLTVV.

The CDR3 bases are TGTGCCAGCAGCCCAGTCATAGCGGGCGCGAACACCGGGGAGCTGTTTTTT. Protein: CASSPVIAGANTGELFF. This sequence joins TRBV7-9 and TRBJ2-2; 7 bases align to TRBD2. Losses at the gene ends were 5 bases for V and 0 bases for J; bases not matched to a gene: 9. CDR3 length equals 17 residues. Germline V gene lookup returns CDR1 SEHNR and CDR2 FQNEAQ (reference sequence).

CDR3 nucleotides: TGTGCCAGCAGTGAAGCGGGGACAGGCAACACTGAAGCTTTCTTT. Amino acids: CASSEAGTGNTEAFF. The genes are TRBV6-1 and TRBJ1-1; TRBD1 matches 8 bases. The CDR3 runs 15 residues. V lost 0 bases and J lost 2; bases outside the gene matches: 2. Germline V gene data show CDR1 as MNHNS and CDR2 as SASEGT.

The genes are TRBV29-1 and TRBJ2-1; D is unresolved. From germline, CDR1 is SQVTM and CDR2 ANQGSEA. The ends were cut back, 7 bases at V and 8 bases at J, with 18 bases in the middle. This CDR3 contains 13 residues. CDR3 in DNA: TGCAGCGGCCTCGACGGACCCAAGGATGAGCAGTTCTTC. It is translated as CSGLDGPKDEQFF.

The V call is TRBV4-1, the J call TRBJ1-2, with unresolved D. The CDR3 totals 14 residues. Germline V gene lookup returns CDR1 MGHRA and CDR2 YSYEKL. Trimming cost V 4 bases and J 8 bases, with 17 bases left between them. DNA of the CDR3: TGCGCCAGCAGCCCTAGGGATCCACGCGGAGGCTACACCTTC. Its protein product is CASSPRDPRGGYTF.

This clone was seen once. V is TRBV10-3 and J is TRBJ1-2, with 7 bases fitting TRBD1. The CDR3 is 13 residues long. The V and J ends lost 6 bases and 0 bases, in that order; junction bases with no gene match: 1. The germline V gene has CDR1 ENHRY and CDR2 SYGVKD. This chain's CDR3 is CAIRQGSNYGYTF. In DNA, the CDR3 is TGTGCCATCAGACAGGGGTCTAACTATGGCTACACCTTC.

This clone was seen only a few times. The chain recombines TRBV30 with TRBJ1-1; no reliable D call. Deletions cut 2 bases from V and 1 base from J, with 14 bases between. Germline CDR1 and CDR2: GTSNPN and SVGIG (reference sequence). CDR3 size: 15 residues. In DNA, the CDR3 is TGTGCCTGGAGTAACCCTTTTGGTTGGAACACTGAAGCTTTCTTT. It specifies CAWSNPFGWNTEAFF.

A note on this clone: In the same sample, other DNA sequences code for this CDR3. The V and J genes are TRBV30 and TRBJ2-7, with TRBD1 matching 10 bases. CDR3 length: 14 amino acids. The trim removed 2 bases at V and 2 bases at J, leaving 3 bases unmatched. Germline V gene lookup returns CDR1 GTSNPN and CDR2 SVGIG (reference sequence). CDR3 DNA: TGTGCCTGGAGTCGGGGGACAGGGGCCTACGAGCAGTACTTC. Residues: CAWSRGTGAYEQYF. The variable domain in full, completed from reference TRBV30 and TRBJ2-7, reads SQTIHQWPATLVQPVGSPLSLECTVEGTSNPNLYWYRQAAGRGLQLLFYSVGIGQISSEVPQNLSASRPQDRQFILSSKKLLLSDSGFYLCAWSRGTGAYEQYFGPGTRLTVT.

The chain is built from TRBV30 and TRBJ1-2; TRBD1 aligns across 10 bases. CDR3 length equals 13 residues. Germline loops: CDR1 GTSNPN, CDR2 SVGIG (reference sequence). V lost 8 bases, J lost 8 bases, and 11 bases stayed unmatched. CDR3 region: CARRDRGQGGYTF. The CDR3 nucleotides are TGTGCCCGCCGGGACAGGGGCCAGGGCGGCTACACCTTC. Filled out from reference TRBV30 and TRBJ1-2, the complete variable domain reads SQTIHQWPATLVQPVGSPLSLECTVEGTSNPNLYWYRQAAGRGLQLLFYSVGIGQISSEVPQNLSASRPQDRQFILSSKKLLLSDSGFYLCARRDRGQGGYTFGSGTRLTVV.

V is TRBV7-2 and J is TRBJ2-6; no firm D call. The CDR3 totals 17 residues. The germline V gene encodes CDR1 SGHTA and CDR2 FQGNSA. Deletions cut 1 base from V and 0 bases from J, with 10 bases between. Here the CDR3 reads CASSLGPVRSGANVLTF. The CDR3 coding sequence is TGTGCCAGCAGCTTAGGTCCGGTTCGCTCTGGGGCCAACGTCCTGACTTTC. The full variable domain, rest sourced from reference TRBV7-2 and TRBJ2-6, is GAGVSQSPSNKVTEKGKDVELRCDPISGHTALYWYRQSLGQGLEFLIYFQGNSAPDKSGLPSDRFSAERTGGSVSTLTIQRTQQEDSAVYLCASSLGPVRSGANVLTFGAGSRLTVL.

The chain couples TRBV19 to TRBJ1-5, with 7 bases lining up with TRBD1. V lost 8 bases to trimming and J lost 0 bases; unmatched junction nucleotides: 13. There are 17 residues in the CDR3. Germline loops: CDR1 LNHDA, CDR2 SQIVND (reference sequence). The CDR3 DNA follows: TGTGCCAGTCTCTTGTCGCAGGGGGGAAATAGCAATCAGCCCCAGCATTTT. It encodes CASLLSQGGNSNQPQHF.

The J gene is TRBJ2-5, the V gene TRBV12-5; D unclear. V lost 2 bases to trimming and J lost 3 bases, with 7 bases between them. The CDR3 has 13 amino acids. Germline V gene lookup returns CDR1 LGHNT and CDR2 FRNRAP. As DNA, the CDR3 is TGTGCTAGTGGTTTGCGGAGCGAAGAGACCCAGTACTTC. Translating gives CASGLRSEETQYF.

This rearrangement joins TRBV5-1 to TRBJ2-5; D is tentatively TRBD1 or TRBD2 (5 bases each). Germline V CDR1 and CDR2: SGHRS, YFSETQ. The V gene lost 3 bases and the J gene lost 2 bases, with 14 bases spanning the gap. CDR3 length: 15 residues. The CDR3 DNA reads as TGCGCCAGCAGCTGGGGGAGAGGACGGCAAGAGACCCAGTACTTC. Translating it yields CASSWGRGRQETQYF.

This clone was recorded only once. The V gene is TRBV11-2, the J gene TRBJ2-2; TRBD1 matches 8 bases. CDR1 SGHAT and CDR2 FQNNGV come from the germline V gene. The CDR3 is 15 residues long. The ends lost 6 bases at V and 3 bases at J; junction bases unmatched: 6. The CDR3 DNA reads TGTGCCAGCAGAACGGACAGGGTGTACACCGGGGAGCTGTTTTTT. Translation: CASRTDRVYTGELFF.

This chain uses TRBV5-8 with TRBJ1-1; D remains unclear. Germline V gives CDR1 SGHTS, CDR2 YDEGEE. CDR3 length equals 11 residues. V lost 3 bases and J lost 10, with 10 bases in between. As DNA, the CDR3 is TGTGCCAGCAGCTCCCTGTGGAGAGCTTTCTTT. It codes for CASSSLWRAFF. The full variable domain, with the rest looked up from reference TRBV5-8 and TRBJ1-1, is EAGVTQSPTHLIKTRGQQATLRCSPISGHTSVYWYQQALGLGLQFLLWYDEGEERNRGNFPPRFSGRQFPNYSSELNVNALELEDSALYLCASSSLWRAFFGQGTRLTVV.